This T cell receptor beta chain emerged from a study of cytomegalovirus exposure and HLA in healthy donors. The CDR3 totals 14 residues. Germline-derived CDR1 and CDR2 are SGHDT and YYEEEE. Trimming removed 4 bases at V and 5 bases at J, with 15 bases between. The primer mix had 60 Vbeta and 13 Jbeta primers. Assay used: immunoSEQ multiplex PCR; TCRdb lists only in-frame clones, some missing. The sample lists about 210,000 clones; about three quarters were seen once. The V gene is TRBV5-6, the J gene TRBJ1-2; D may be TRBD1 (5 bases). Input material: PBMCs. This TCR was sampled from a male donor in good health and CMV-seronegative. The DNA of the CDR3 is TGTGCCAGCAGCCCGGGGGGGGTACTGTATGGCTACACCTTC. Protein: CASSPGGVLYGYTF.